This TCR beta chain is from a study of T-cell reconstitution after alpha-beta-depleted transplantation in children. This clonotype has at least ten counts. From germline, CDR1 is SGHTA and CDR2 FQGTGA. V shed 2 bases and J 0 bases; nucleotides not matched to a gene: 1. This CDR3 is built from 15 residues. The TCRbeta library incorporated unique molecular identifiers. TCRdb redid the calling of the PCR reads with MiXCR, one entry per CDR3 protein. The sample holds approximately 270,000 distinct CDR3 sequences, 9.9% seen once. This chain uses TRBV7-3 with TRBJ2-3; the match to TRBD2 covers 8 bases. The specimen comprised PBMCs from the stem cell graft donor, sampled from the stem cell graft. The receptor was derived from a human donor who donated a stem cell graft to a child with SCID. CDR3 sequence: CASSLRGGSTDTQYF. The DNA for the CDR3 is TGTGCCAGCAGCTTACGCGGGGGGAGCACAGATACGCAGTATTTT.